This T cell receptor beta chain was captured in a study of shared clonotypes between healthy human individuals. Profiling relied on immunoSEQ multiplex PCR, and the TCRdb table lists in-frame clones only, not all of them. This sample has around 580,000 clones, with roughly 98% found just once. Naive CD8 cells lacked CD45RO and underwent positive selection for CCR7, leaving out terminally differentiated effector memory CD45RA+ cells. Sequences were obtained from naive CD8+ T cells sorted from blood. The sequence derives from a man aged 25-45 years in good health.

As DNA, the CDR3 is TGTGCCAGCAGCGCCCGACAGGACACTGAAGCTTTCTTT. Residues: CASSARQDTEAFF. The V and J genes are TRBV7-8 and TRBJ1-1, with D perhaps matching TRBD1 (6 bases). This CDR3 has 13 amino acids. V lost 5 bases and J lost 3, with 10 bases in between. In germline, CDR1 is SGHVS, CDR2 FQNEAQ.